The T cell receptor beta chain described here comes from a study of T cells after yellow fever vaccination. Study results and caveats: A small proportion of clonotypes was detected in both the CD4 and CD8 compartments. When the response was secondary, it was weaker but reached its peak faster, day 5 versus 15.

V shed 1 base and J 0 bases; nucleotides not matched to a gene: 3. CDR1 is SGHRS and CDR2 is YFSETQ in the germline V gene. The CDR3 is made up of 15 amino acids. From the 5' RACE reads, TCRdb called clonotypes with MiXCR, one entry per CDR3 protein. The sample records 310,000 or so distinct CDR3 sequences, around 7.3% being singletons. Turning to this clonotype: Antigen unknown.

This receptor was taken from a man younger than 35 who received the YFV17D yellow fever vaccine. The sequenced sample was PBMCs, obtained roughly 46 days after the first yellow fever vaccination. The chain joins TRBV5-1 to TRBJ1-1, with 7 bases that match TRBD1. As DNA, the CDR3 is TGCGCCAGCAGCTTGTGGGGGACAGTGAACACTGAAGCTTTCTTT. As protein: CASSLWGTVNTEAFF. Full variable domain (missing parts from reference TRBV5-1 and TRBJ1-1): KAGVTQTPRYLIKTRGQQVTLSCSPISGHRSVSWYQQTPGQGLQFLFEYFSETQRNKGNFPGRFSGRQFSNSRSEMNVSTLELGDSALYLCASSLWGTVNTEAFFGQGTRLTVV.